Below are 24 T cell receptor beta chains sequenced from a single sample in a study of cytomegalovirus exposure and HLA in healthy donors. This PCR relied on a set of 60 Vbeta primers and 13 Jbeta primers. Only in-frame clones appear in the TCRdb table, and some are missing; sequencing was by immunoSEQ multiplex PCR. The sample lists 110,000 to 150,000 clones, nearly 80% occurring once. Source material: PBMCs. These receptors were obtained from a woman under 40 in good health and CMV-seronegative.

The CDR3 sequence is CASSGGANYGYTF. The CDR3 DNA reads as TGTGCCAGCAGCGGGGGGGCGAACTATGGCTACACCTTC. The chain uses TRBV25-1 and TRBJ1-2; TRBD1 is a possible D gene (6 bases). Germline V CDR1 and CDR2: MGHDK, SYGVNS. V was pared by 6 bases and J by 2 bases, with 10 bases between. CDR3 length: 13 residues.

The V and J genes are TRBV7-3 and TRBJ1-1; D is unclear. V was cut by 2 bases and J by 4 bases, with 5 bases left in between. The CDR3 extends over 12 amino acids. Germline CDR1 reads SGHTA; CDR2 reads FQGTGA. This CDR3 reads CASSLGRTEAFF. CDR3 sequence (DNA): TGTGCCAGCAGCTTAGGGCGCACTGAAGCTTTCTTT.

The chain employs TRBV13 and TRBJ2-6; D ambiguous. Per the germline V gene, CDR1 is PRHDT and CDR2 is FYEKMQ (reference sequence). The CDR3 consists of 15 residues. The V end was cut by 3 bases, the J end by 0 bases, with 6 bases between. CDR3 sequence (DNA): TGTGCCAGCAGCTTCTATGACTCTGGGGCCAACGTCCTGACTTTC. Protein product: CASSFYDSGANVLTF.

The J gene is TRBJ1-1, the V gene TRBV29-1; unclear D gene. Germline V gene sequence: CDR1 SQVTM, CDR2 ANQGSEA. The CDR3 has 11 amino acids. V was clipped by 8 bases and J by 5 bases, with 12 bases between them. CDR3 sequence: CSLGGNTEAFF. The DNA of the CDR3 is TGCAGCCTAGGCGGTAATACTGAAGCTTTCTTT.

This chain joins TRBV7-9 and TRBJ1-3; the D gene is possibly TRBD1 (5 bases). V lost 1 base to trimming and J lost 4 bases, with 11 bases between them. Per the germline V gene, CDR1 is SEHNR and CDR2 is FQNEAQ (reference sequence). The CDR3 runs 15 residues. In nucleotides, the CDR3 is TGTGCCAGCAGCTTAGTAGGGCAGGGCGGAAACACCATATATTTT. It codes for CASSLVGQGGNTIYF.

The chain carries TRBV9 and TRBJ2-1, with 14 bases that match TRBD2. With 4 bases clipped from V and 8 bases from J, the junction kept 8 bases outside the gene matches. The V gene's germline CDR1 is SGDLS and CDR2 YYNGEE. The CDR3 contains 16 residues. Here the CDR3 reads CASSLRLAGGHDEQFF. DNA for the CDR3: TGTGCCAGCAGCTTGCGACTAGCGGGGGGGCATGATGAGCAGTTCTTC.

This rearrangement joins TRBV7-3 to TRBJ2-1, with 14 bases aligning to TRBD2. CDR1 and CDR2 (germline): SGHTA, FQGTGA. This CDR3 region has 16 residues. J lost 4 bases, V lost 5 bases, and 4 bases had no gene match. CDR3 bases: TGTGCCAGCAGCGACCGACTAGCGGGGGGGTACAATGAGCAGTTCTTC. This translates into CASSDRLAGGYNEQFF.

The rearrangement links TRBV7-2 to TRBJ2-7; TRBD2 aligns across 11 bases. The CDR3 runs to 16 residues. V lost 5 bases, J lost 0 bases, and 6 bases stayed unmatched. Germline V gene sequence: CDR1 SGHTA, CDR2 FQGNSA. The CDR3 sequence is CASSPTSGGYSYEQYF. DNA for the CDR3: TGTGCCAGCAGCCCAACTAGCGGGGGATACTCCTACGAGCAGTACTTC.

J is TRBJ2-7 and V is TRBV6-5, with 8 bases identical to TRBD1. Germline CDR1 reads MNHEY; CDR2 reads SVGAGI. V trimming: 7 bases; J trimming: 4 bases; junction bases outside the gene matches: 9. The CDR3 totals 14 residues. The CDR3 DNA follows: TGTGCCAGCACCCGGACAGGGAACCTATACGAGCAGTACTTC. Translated, it gives CASTRTGNLYEQYF.

A remark on this clone: Germline and junction disagree at one end, which may indicate a read error. V and J are TRBV7-8 and TRBJ2-5, with D tentatively TRBD2 (7 bases). The CDR3 extends over 18 amino acids. Germline V gene sequence: CDR1 SGHVS, CDR2 FQNEAQ. The CDR3 loop reads CASTLRPASGYQGETQYF. CDR3 DNA: TGTGCCAGCACCTTAAGGCCGGCTAGCGGATATCAGGGGGAGACCCAGTACTTC.

The table lists this clone with a count of one. The CDR3 DNA sequence: TGTGCCAGTAGTTTAGGGACAGGGACTCAGCCCCAGCATTTT. Translated: CASSLGTGTQPQHF. The chain uses TRBV19 and TRBJ1-5; 9 nucleotides line up with TRBD1. After removal of 5 bases from V and 6 bases from J, the junction contained 5 bases not matched to a gene. The CDR3 consists of 14 residues. Germline loops: CDR1 LNHDA, CDR2 SQIVND (reference sequence).

The chain links TRBV19 to TRBJ1-2; no clear D gene. The V and J ends lost 7 bases and 1 base respectively, with 10 bases between them. The germline V gene encodes CDR1 LNHDA and CDR2 SQIVND (reference sequence). The CDR3 is 13 residues long. As DNA, the CDR3 is TGTGCCAGTAATCCGCGCCTTAACTATGGCTACACCTTC. Residues: CASNPRLNYGYTF.

The chain employs TRBV19 and TRBJ1-3; 7 nucleotides agree with TRBD1. Trimming took 6 bases from V and 5 from J; bases not matched to a gene: 7. Germline CDR1 is LNHDA and CDR2 is SQIVND (reference sequence). This CDR3 spans 14 amino acids. DNA of the CDR3: TGTGCCAGTAGCCCCCGGGGACAGCGAAACACCATATATTTT. It encodes CASSPRGQRNTIYF.

J is TRBJ1-2 and V is TRBV5-4; no firm D call. From germline, CDR1 is SGHNT and CDR2 YYREEE (reference sequence). V lost 6 bases and J lost 7, with 16 bases in between. The CDR3 totals 13 residues. The CDR3 here is CASTSEEVSGYTF. CDR3 nucleotides: TGTGCCAGCACCTCCGAGGAAGTGAGTGGCTACACCTTC.

The rearrangement uses TRBV7-2 and TRBJ2-5; 13 bases map to TRBD2. CDR1 SGHTA and CDR2 FQGNSA come from the germline V gene. J lost 2 bases, V lost 5 bases, and 2 bases had no gene match. The length of the CDR3 is 15 residues. The CDR3 DNA reads as TGTGCCAGCAGCAGGACTAGCGGGGGACAAGAGACCCAGTACTTC. Its translation: CASSRTSGGQETQYF.

The V gene is TRBV5-1, the J gene TRBJ2-7, with TRBD1 as a possible D gene (5 bases). Trimming pared 0 bases from V and 1 base from J, leaving 14 bases between. Germline V CDR1 and CDR2: SGHRS, YFSETQ. The CDR3 is 16 amino acids. The CDR3 reads CASSLGTKAGSYEQYF. CDR3 in DNA: TGCGCCAGCAGCTTGGGCACCAAGGCAGGGTCCTACGAGCAGTACTTC.

The chain links TRBV4-2 to TRBJ2-1, with 10 nucleotides matching TRBD2. J lost 4 bases, V lost 2 bases, and 5 bases had no gene match. Looked up from germline, CDR1 is LGHNA and CDR2 is YNFKEQ. The CDR3 loop spans 16 amino acids. The CDR3 sequence is CASSQNSGGLYNEQFF. The CDR3 DNA reads as TGTGCCAGCAGCCAAAATAGCGGGGGGCTTTACAATGAGCAGTTCTTC.

The rearrangement joins TRBV19 to TRBJ1-2, with D unclear. Trimming took off 6 bases at V and 8 bases at J, with 10 bases between the two ends. The germline CDR1 and CDR2 sequences are LNHDA and SQIVND (reference sequence). This CDR3 is built from 11 residues. CDR3 DNA: TGTGCCAGTAGAAACAGTGGAGGCTACACCTTC. It codes for CASRNSGGYTF.

This chain connects TRBV30 to TRBJ1-1; D perhaps matches TRBD1 (5 bases). Trimming pared 0 bases from V and 0 bases from J, leaving 8 bases between. The CDR3 extends over 14 amino acids. Per the germline V gene, CDR1 is GTSNPN and CDR2 is SVGIG (reference sequence). The CDR3 sequence: CAWSVGAVNTEAFF. CDR3 sequence (DNA): TGTGCCTGGAGTGTAGGGGCAGTGAACACTGAAGCTTTCTTT.

The CDR3 coding sequence is TGTGCCAGCAGTCAACGCGGAGGGACCCAGTACTTC. Translation gives CASSQRGGTQYF. The V and J genes are TRBV6-5 and TRBJ2-5; D is perhaps TRBD2 (5 bases). Germline V lookup: CDR1 MNHEY, CDR2 SVGAGI. V shed 5 bases and J shed 7 bases, with 11 bases lying between them. This CDR3 region has 12 residues.

This chain links TRBV5-5 with TRBJ1-2, with TRBD1 matching 7 bases. Germline V gene data show CDR1 as SGHKS and CDR2 as YYEKEE (reference sequence). The length of the CDR3 is 15 residues. The ends lost 2 bases at V and 4 bases at J; junction bases unmatched: 8. CDR3 residues: CASSFRQGGVYGYTF. The CDR3 region has the DNA TGTGCCAGCAGCTTTCGTCAGGGGGGAGTCTATGGCTACACCTTC. Combining the CDR3 with reference TRBV5-5 and TRBJ1-2 gives the whole variable domain DAGVTQSPTHLIKTRGQQVTLRCSPISGHKSVSWYQQVLGQGPQFIFQYYEKEERGRGNFPDRFSARQFPNYSSELNVNALLLGDSALYLCASSFRQGGVYGYTFGSGTRLTVV.

This chain connects TRBV27 to TRBJ1-5, with D possibly TRBD1 on 6 matching bases. Per the germline V gene, CDR1 is MNHEY and CDR2 is SMNVEV (reference sequence). The CDR3 is 16 residues long. Trimming stripped 5 bases from V and 5 bases from J, with 19 bases between. CDR3 sequence (DNA): TGTGCCAGCAGTCTTGGGAGGGGGAGTGGATATCAGCCCCAGCATTTT. It is translated as CASSLGRGSGYQPQHF.

This chain links TRBV6-5 with TRBJ1-2; unclear D gene. V was pared by 2 bases and J by 6 bases, with 10 bases between. Germline-derived CDR1 and CDR2 are MNHEY and SVGAGI. The CDR3 contains 13 residues. CDR3 amino acids: CASSYGLPHGYTF. In DNA, the CDR3 is TGTGCCAGCAGTTACGGACTACCCCATGGCTACACCTTC.

The rearrangement uses TRBV7-2 and TRBJ1-1; TRBD1 aligns across 10 bases. Trimming took 1 base from V and 8 from J; bases not matched to a gene: 7. This CDR3 is 15 amino acids long. Germline V gene sequence: CDR1 SGHTA, CDR2 FQGNSA. The CDR3 is CASSLGRGQGMEAFF. CDR3 DNA sequence: TGTGCCAGCAGCTTAGGAAGGGGACAGGGGATGGAAGCTTTCTTT.